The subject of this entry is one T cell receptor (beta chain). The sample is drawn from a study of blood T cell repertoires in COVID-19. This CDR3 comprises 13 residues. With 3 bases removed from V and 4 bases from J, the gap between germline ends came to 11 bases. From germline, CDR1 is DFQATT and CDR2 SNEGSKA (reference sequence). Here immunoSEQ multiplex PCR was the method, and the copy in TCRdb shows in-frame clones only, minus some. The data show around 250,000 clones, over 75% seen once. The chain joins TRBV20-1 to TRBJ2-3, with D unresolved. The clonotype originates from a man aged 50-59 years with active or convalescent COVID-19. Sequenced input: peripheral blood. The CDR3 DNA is TGCAGTGCTAGTGTCCGGTCGTCAGATACGCAGTATTTT. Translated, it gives CSASVRSSDTQYF.